These 26 T cell receptor beta chains were all obtained from the same sample, sequenced in a study of blood T cells in healthy people across ages. Using a J-beta primer mix together with a sample-barcoded 5' primer, a second PCR was run for about 7 to 12 cycles. TCRdb reprocessed the 5' RACE reads with MiXCR, giving one entry per CDR3 protein. The sample yields 1.5 million to 2 million distinct CDR3 sequences, roughly 50% seen once. The sample comprised blood. These receptors originate from a woman in her thirties or forties in good health.

This chain uses TRBV6-7 with TRBJ2-7, with a weak D call TRBD1 (6 bases). TRBV6-7 is annotated as an ORF whose role is uncertain. The CDR3 runs 15 residues. The V and J ends lost 5 bases and 2 bases respectively, with 16 bases between them. The DNA for the CDR3 is TGTGCCAGCAGTCCTAACAGGGTACTGACCTACGAGCAGTACTTC. Translated: CASSPNRVLTYEQYF.

This sequence joins TRBV7-2 and TRBJ2-7, with 10 bases fitting TRBD1. J was trimmed by 5 bases and V by 5 bases; bases with no gene match: 6. Germline-derived CDR1 and CDR2 are SGHTA and FQGNSA. The CDR3 consists of 14 residues. The CDR3 protein is CASSKDRGLNEQYF. The CDR3 nucleotides are TGTGCCAGCAGCAAGGACAGGGGGTTGAACGAGCAGTACTTC.

The table lists this clonotype with a few counts. The V and J genes are TRBV11-3 and TRBJ2-7; 7 nucleotides agree with TRBD1. J gave up 3 bases and V 1 base, and 6 bases lay outside the gene matches. The CDR3 is made up of 15 amino acids. In germline, CDR1 is SGHNT, CDR2 YENEEA. The CDR3 DNA follows: TGTGCCAGCAGCTTAGGGATAGGGGGCGGCTACGAGCAGTACTTC. Amino acids: CASSLGIGGGYEQYF.

In its sample, this clonotype was seen a few times. The V and J genes are TRBV20-1 and TRBJ2-5; D is possibly TRBD1 (5 bases). V was trimmed by 0 bases and J by 4 bases, leaving 18 bases between them. The CDR3 is 16 residues long. The V gene's germline CDR1 is DFQATT and CDR2 SNEGSKA (reference sequence). The CDR3 nucleotides read TGCAGTGCTAGAGATGAGGAAGGGGCCGAGAGAGAGACCCAGTACTTC. It codes for CSARDEEGAERETQYF.

The table lists this clonotype with a few counts. This chain links TRBV25-1 with TRBJ2-5; either TRBD1 or TRBD2 may supply D (5 bases each). Between the trimmed V and J ends, which lost 1 base and 5 bases, there was a span of 11 bases. This CDR3 spans 14 amino acids. CDR1 is MGHDK, CDR2 SYGVNS, per germline. The chain's CDR3 is CASSESDRGETQYF. The CDR3 nucleotides read TGTGCCAGCAGTGAATCTGACAGAGGGGAGACCCAGTACTTC.

The V gene is TRBV4-1, the J gene TRBJ2-3; 8 positions agree with TRBD2. CDR1 and CDR2 from the germline V gene are MGHRA and YSYEKL. This CDR3 comprises 16 residues. Germline trimming cut 0 bases from V and 2 bases from J; bases unmatched to any gene: 4. The CDR3 loop reads CASSQELAGFTDTQYF. Here the CDR3 DNA reads TGCGCCAGCAGCCAAGAGTTAGCGGGGTTCACAGATACGCAGTATTTT.

The rearrangement links TRBV11-2 to TRBJ2-4, with 9 nucleotides matching TRBD1. The CDR3 extends over 15 amino acids. Germline V gives CDR1 SGHAT, CDR2 FQNNGV. V lost 5 bases to trimming and J lost 1 base; unmatched junction nucleotides: 3. The CDR3 nucleotides read TGTGCCAGCAGCGCGACAGGGGGTGCCAAAAACATTCAGTACTTC. It translates to CASSATGGAKNIQYF.

The chain couples TRBV3-1 to TRBJ2-5; TRBD2 matches at 12 bases. The trim removed 2 bases at V and 4 bases at J, leaving 5 bases unmatched. The CDR3 contains 16 residues. Per germline, CDR1 LGHDT and CDR2 YNNKEL (reference sequence). In DNA, the CDR3 is TGTGCCAGCAGCCAAACCACGGGACTAGCGGGAGAGACCCAGTACTTC. Residues: CASSQTTGLAGETQYF.

This clonotype was seen only a few times. This rearrangement joins TRBV7-2 to TRBJ2-5, with TRBD1 as a possible D gene (6 bases). The CDR3 sequence is 14 residues long. Trimming removed 3 bases from V and 5 bases from J, with 13 bases in between. Germline V gene data show CDR1 as SGHTA and CDR2 as FQGNSA. CDR3 region: CASSFDRSWETQYF. CDR3 nucleotide sequence: TGTGCCAGCAGCTTCGACAGGTCTTGGGAGACCCAGTACTTC.

The rearrangement joins TRBV4-1 to TRBJ2-1; TRBD2 matches 12 bases. The J segment lost 6 bases and the V segment lost 2 bases, leaving 2 bases of the junction unmatched. Germline values: CDR1 MGHRA, CDR2 YSYEKL. This CDR3 spans 15 amino acids. The CDR3 loop is CASSQPTSGSNEQFF. Here the CDR3 DNA reads TGCGCCAGCAGCCAACCGACTAGCGGGAGCAATGAGCAGTTCTTC.

J is TRBJ2-1 and V is TRBV14; perhaps TRBD2 as D (5 bases). Germline V gene sequence: CDR1 SGHDN, CDR2 FVKESK. CDR3 size: 15 residues. V lost 0 bases and J lost 13, with 19 bases in between. As DNA, the CDR3 is TGTGCCAGCAGCCAAGAAGGACTTCTACAAGAGACCCAGTTCTTC. Residues: CASSQEGLLQETQFF.

This CDR3 reads CASSYSVQGYTEAFF. CDR3 coding DNA: TGTGCCAGCAGTTACTCTGTCCAGGGGTACACTGAAGCTTTCTTT. The J gene is TRBJ1-1, the V gene TRBV6-2 or TRBV6-3, with a tentative D call TRBD1 (6 bases). Germline loops: CDR1 MNHEY, CDR2 SVGEGT. The ends were cut back, 0 bases at V and 3 bases at J, with 11 bases in the middle. This CDR3 contains 15 residues.

V gene TRBV29-1 combines with J gene TRBJ2-3; TRBD2 aligns across 10 bases. Germline V CDR1 and CDR2: SQVTM, ANQGSEA. This CDR3 region has 15 residues. Germline trimming cut 1 base from V and 1 base from J; bases unmatched to any gene: 2. The CDR3 loop reads CSVEGLAGGTDTQYF. The DNA of the CDR3 is TGCAGCGTTGAAGGCCTAGCGGGGGGCACAGATACGCAGTATTTT.

The rearrangement links TRBV5-1 to TRBJ2-1, with TRBD1 matching over 11 bases. Germline V lookup: CDR1 SGHRS, CDR2 YFSETQ. This CDR3 is built from 16 residues. J gave up 7 bases and V 3 bases, and 9 bases lay outside the gene matches. The CDR3 region is CASSSQDRGRLNEQFF. CDR3 sequence (DNA): TGCGCCAGCAGCTCGCAGGACAGGGGGCGCCTAAATGAGCAGTTCTTC. The whole variable domain, remainder taken from reference TRBV5-1 and TRBJ2-1, is KAGVTQTPRYLIKTRGQQVTLSCSPISGHRSVSWYQQTPGQGLQFLFEYFSETQRNKGNFPGRFSGRQFSNSRSEMNVSTLELGDSALYLCASSSQDRGRLNEQFFGPGTRLTVL.

The chain carries TRBV9 and TRBJ2-1; D may be TRBD2 (6 bases). The germline V and J ends were trimmed by 0 bases and 4 bases, with 17 bases remaining between them. The CDR3 spans 17 residues. CDR1 SGDLS and CDR2 YYNGEE come from the germline V gene. The CDR3 loop reads CASSVARTNGGYNEQFF. The CDR3 DNA reads as TGTGCCAGCAGCGTAGCTAGAACAAATGGGGGGTACAATGAGCAGTTCTTC.

This clonotype was observed a few times. The chain joins TRBV6-2 or TRBV6-3 to TRBJ2-4; 7 nucleotides agree with TRBD1. The J call is in doubt because the DNA end fits TRBJ2-7 better. The CDR3 extends over 16 amino acids. Germline values: CDR1 MNHEY, CDR2 SVGEGT. The CDR3, as DNA: TGTGCCAGCCCGCGACAACCGGGACAGTCGTCCTACGAGCAGTACTTC. The encoded protein is CASPRQPGQSSYEQYF.

This clonotype was seen more than once but under ten times. The gene calls are TRBV27 and TRBJ2-1, with 8 bases fitting TRBD2. The CDR3 is 15 amino acids. V shed 5 bases, J shed 7 bases, and the junction held 10 bases outside the gene matches. Germline lookup yields CDR1 MNHEY and CDR2 SMNVEV (reference sequence). The CDR3 protein is CASSPVAGGLNEQFF. CDR3 DNA: TGTGCCAGCAGTCCTGTCGCGGGGGGCCTAAATGAGCAGTTCTTC.

This chain uses TRBV4-3 with TRBJ2-7, with 7 bases identical to TRBD1. The junction had 4 bases not matched to a gene; V was cut back by 2 bases and J by 0 bases. The germline gives CDR1 LGHNA, CDR2 YSLEER. There are 15 residues in the CDR3. The CDR3 reads CASSQRDRSSYEQYF. The CDR3 DNA sequence: TGCGCCAGCAGCCAAAGGGACAGATCCTCCTACGAGCAGTACTTC.

The V call is TRBV2, the J call TRBJ1-2; D remains ambiguous. V was clipped by 4 bases and J by 8 bases, with 14 bases between them. Per germline, CDR1 SNHLY and CDR2 FYNNEI. The CDR3 covers 13 residues. CDR3 DNA: TGTGCCAGCAGTGTACTTGTGGGAGGCGGCTACACCTTC. This translates into CASSVLVGGGYTF.

The rearrangement joins TRBV28 to TRBJ2-7, with 10 bases that match TRBD2. Losses at the gene ends were 4 bases for V and 7 bases for J; bases not matched to a gene: 10. Germline assignment: CDR1 MDHEN and CDR2 SYDVKM. CDR3 length equals 15 residues. The CDR3 region is CASSSTAGGLREQYF. Here the CDR3 DNA reads TGTGCCAGCAGTTCCACAGCGGGGGGGCTGAGGGAGCAGTACTTC.

The rearrangement joins TRBV7-2 to TRBJ1-2, with unresolved D. This CDR3 region has 15 residues. Germline CDR1 and CDR2: SGHTA and FQGNSA. Trimming took off 4 bases at V and 6 bases at J, with 18 bases between the two ends. CDR3 amino acids: CASSYTEAPTDGYTF. In DNA form, the CDR3 reads TGTGCCAGCAGCTATACGGAGGCCCCCACGGATGGCTACACCTTC.

The CDR3 sequence is CASSLADNTEAFF. In DNA form, the CDR3 reads TGTGCCAGCAGCCTGGCCGATAACACTGAAGCTTTCTTT. The chain carries TRBV7-9 and TRBJ1-1, with D unresolved. With 5 bases removed from V and 2 bases from J, the gap between germline ends came to 9 bases. The CDR3 contains 13 residues. Germline V CDR1 and CDR2: SEHNR, FQNEAQ (reference sequence).

The CDR3 nucleotides read TGTGCCAGCAGTGGTCTGGGTCAGGGATTAAACATTCAGTACTTC. It specifies CASSGLGQGLNIQYF. The chain joins TRBV28 to TRBJ2-7; D may be TRBD1 (5 bases). The better agreement between TRBJ2-4 and the DNA end casts doubt on the J call. The CDR3 runs to 15 residues. Germline lookup yields CDR1 MDHEN and CDR2 SYDVKM.

This clonotype has just a few counts. V and J are TRBV28 and TRBJ2-3, with unresolved D. V was clipped by 6 bases and J by 0 bases, with 10 bases between them. The CDR3 covers 14 residues. Germline V gene sequence: CDR1 MDHEN, CDR2 SYDVKM. CDR3 bases: TGTGCCAGCAGGGTTGGTACTAGCACAGATACGCAGTATTTT. Amino acids: CASRVGTSTDTQYF.

The DNA for the CDR3 is TGTGCCAGCGGACAGGGGTTTGGAGATACGCAGTATTTT. This encodes CASGQGFGDTQYF. The rearrangement links TRBV6-5 to TRBJ2-3, with 9 bases aligning to TRBD1. Trimming took 8 bases from V and 5 from J; bases not matched to a gene: 5. There are 13 residues in the CDR3. CDR1 and CDR2 (germline): MNHEY, SVGAGI.

The V gene is TRBV11-2, the J gene TRBJ2-7; 7 bases agree with TRBD2. With 4 bases clipped from V and 3 bases from J, the junction kept 12 bases outside the gene matches. CDR3 length equals 16 residues. Germline lookup yields CDR1 SGHAT and CDR2 FQNNGV. In nucleotides, the CDR3 is TGTGCCAGCAGCTCCGAAAGCGGGGTAGTACTCTACGAGCAGTACTTC. Protein product: CASSSESGVVLYEQYF.